This T cell receptor beta chain was identified in a study of early T cells in non-severe SARS-CoV-2 infection. Individual cDNA molecules carried attached unique molecular identifiers. MiXCR was run by TCRdb on the 5' RACE reads, yielding one entry per CDR3 protein. The table has about 59,000 distinct CDR3 sequences, roughly 13% seen once. This clonotype was counted only a few times. The clonotype originates from an adult who was a healthcare worker with PCR-confirmed SARS-CoV-2 infection or an uninfected control (not recorded which). The sequencing used whole blood, collected at baseline.

The CDR3 DNA follows: TGCAGCGTTCCGACCGGGACGCCGGGTGGCTACACCTTC. Amino acid sequence: CSVPTGTPGGYTF. The rearrangement joins TRBV29-1 to TRBJ1-2, with D tentatively TRBD1 (5 bases). Looked up from germline, CDR1 is SQVTM and CDR2 is ANQGSEA. The CDR3 totals 13 residues. Trimming removed 5 bases from V and 7 bases from J, with 17 bases in between.